What follows is one T cell receptor beta chain and its context. The sample is drawn from a study of T cells of healthy individuals. V was clipped by 4 bases and J by 2 bases, with 15 bases between them. CDR1 is LGHNA and CDR2 is YSLEER in the germline V gene. This CDR3 region has 17 residues. MiXCR was run by TCRdb on the 5' RACE reads, yielding one entry per CDR3 protein. The sample yields around 80,000 distinct CDR3 sequences, roughly 5.1% seen once. The TCR originated in a female donor in good health. The chain uses TRBV4-3 and TRBJ2-6; D is uncertain. CDR3 sequence (DNA): TGCGCCAGCAGCCCTCGTCCCTCGAACCCTGGGGCCAACGTCCTGACTTTC. It specifies CASSPRPSNPGANVLTF.